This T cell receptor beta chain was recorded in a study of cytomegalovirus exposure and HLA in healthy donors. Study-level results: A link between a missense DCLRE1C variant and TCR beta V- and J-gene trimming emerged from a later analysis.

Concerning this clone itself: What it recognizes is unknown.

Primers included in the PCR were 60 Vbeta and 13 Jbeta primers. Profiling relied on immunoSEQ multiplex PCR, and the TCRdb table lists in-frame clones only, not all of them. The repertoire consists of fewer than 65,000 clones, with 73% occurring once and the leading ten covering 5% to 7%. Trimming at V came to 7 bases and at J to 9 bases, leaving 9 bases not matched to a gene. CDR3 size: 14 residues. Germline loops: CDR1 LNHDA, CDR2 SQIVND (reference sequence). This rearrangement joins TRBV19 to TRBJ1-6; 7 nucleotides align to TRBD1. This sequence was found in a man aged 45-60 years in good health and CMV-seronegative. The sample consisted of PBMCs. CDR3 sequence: CASNLRQGSSPLHF. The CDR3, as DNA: TGTGCCAGTAACCTCAGACAGGGAAGTTCACCCCTCCACTTT. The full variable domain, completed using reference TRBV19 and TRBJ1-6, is DGGITQSPKYLFRKEGQNVTLSCEQNLNHDAMYWYRQDPGQGLRLIYYSQIVNDFQKGDIAEGYSVSREKKESFPLTVTSAQKNPTAFYLCASNLRQGSSPLHFGNGTRLTVT.